This T cell receptor beta chain comes out of a study of T cells in Graves' hyperthyroidism and ophthalmopathy. Patients were aged 18 to 65, had disease duration under 2 months, and had newly diagnosed hyperthyroidism. General study findings and limits: Ophthalmopathy was distinguished from stable hyperthyroidism by 13 V-J signatures. A median around six months before onset, the model predicted ophthalmopathy. In the blood, most expanded thyroid clonotypes above 0.001 appeared as well.

V was shortened by 3 bases and J by 6 bases, with 4 bases between the two germline ends. CDR3 length equals 11 residues. Per the germline V gene, CDR1 is KGHSH and CDR2 is LQKENI. It was RNA transcripts that yielded the amplified TCR beta CDR3 regions. First-round RT-PCR with HTBI primers amplified the TCR CDR3 region. TCRdb re-derived calls from the multiplex PCR reads in MiXCR, one entry per CDR3 protein. The sample carries approximately 560,000 distinct CDR3 sequences, under 60% recorded once. This clonotype was detected a few times. Its cognate antigen is unknown. The receptor was derived from a young woman with Graves' hyperthyroidism. The sample was peripheral blood or thyroid tissue (not recorded which). The V gene is TRBV18, the J gene TRBJ2-3; unclear D gene. CDR3 residues: CASSPADTQYF. CDR3 DNA: TGTGCCAGCTCACCGGCGGATACGCAGTATTTT.